The T cell receptor beta chain under discussion was sequenced for a study of cytomegalovirus exposure and HLA in healthy donors. Overall study: Later, an analysis reported that the approximately 120 validation repertoires had used the same platform as the approximately 720 first-cohort repertoires. Study results and limitations: Associated with cytomegalovirus, according to the listing, were around 160 TCR beta chains.

Donors came from a validation cohort of 90 to 150 subjects, distinct from the first 666-subject cohort. TCRdb's copy holds only in-frame clones and misses some; the assay was immunoSEQ multiplex PCR. The table shows about 140,000 clones, with about 86% occurring only once. CDR1 and CDR2 from the germline V gene are SGHNT and YYREEE (reference sequence). The CDR3 runs to 14 residues. V was cut by 3 bases and J by 3 bases, with 12 bases left in between. Concerning this clone itself: The antigen remains unidentified.

Sequenced sample: PBMCs. The J gene is TRBJ2-5, the V gene TRBV5-4; D possibly corresponds to TRBD1 (6 bases). The TCR comes from a woman between 18 and 29 years old in good health and CMV-seropositive. The CDR3 loop is CASSSTGTKETQYF. The DNA for the CDR3 is TGTGCCAGCAGCTCGACAGGCACGAAAGAGACCCAGTACTTC.